Listed here are 12 T cell receptor beta chains from one sample, sequenced in a study of monozygotic twins with inflammatory bowel disease. TCRdb re-called the 5' RACE reads and catalogs CDR3 proteins one per entry, DNA excluded. The sample includes around 100,000 distinct CDR3 sequences. The sample was blood. The receptors were sampled from a human donor with ulcerative colitis or Crohn's disease, or a healthy co-twin of an affected twin (not recorded which).

The chain has TRBV4-2 and TRBJ2-3. This CDR3 spans 14 amino acids. Germline V gives CDR1 LGHNA, CDR2 YNFKEQ. CDR3 in amino acids: CASSQVIWSDTQYF.

The V and J genes are TRBV19 and TRBJ2-5; the D call of TRBD2 rests on TCRdb alone, since no DNA is present to check it. CDR1 and CDR2 (germline): LNHDA, SQIVND (reference sequence). CDR3 size: 18 residues. This CDR3 is CASSTGQKRPSRQETQYF.

The V gene is TRBV2, the J gene TRBJ2-1. The CDR3 is 14 residues long. Germline values: CDR1 SNHLY, CDR2 FYNNEI. This CDR3 reads CASSAAHEQNEQFF.

The V call is TRBV5-1, the J call TRBJ2-4. The length of the CDR3 is 17 residues. Germline assignment: CDR1 SGHRS and CDR2 YFSETQ. The CDR3 sequence: CASSLDRGYLAKNIQYF.

V gene TRBV16 combines with J gene TRBJ2-7; checking the TCRdb D call of TRBD1 is not possible without DNA. This CDR3 contains 13 residues. The germline gives CDR1 KGHSY, CDR2 FQNENV. The CDR3 is CASSQSWAVEQYF.

The chain couples TRBV5-1 to TRBJ2-7; checking the TCRdb D call of TRBD2 is not possible without DNA. The CDR3 sequence is 15 residues long. Looked up from germline, CDR1 is SGHRS and CDR2 is YFSETQ. CDR3 sequence reads: CASRRDSRSSYEQYF.

J is TRBJ2-1 and V is TRBV7-8; without DNA, the TCRdb call of TRBD2 cannot be checked. The CDR3 is made up of 17 amino acids. CDR1 SGHVS and CDR2 FQNEAQ come from the germline V gene. The CDR3 region is CASSSGLAGQAYNEQFF.

The CDR3 sequence is CSARHPGGGLTVNEQFF. The V gene is TRBV20-1, the J gene TRBJ2-1; TCRdb outputs TRBD1, but without DNA this stays unchecked. Germline CDR1 DFQATT, CDR2 SNEGSKA (reference sequence). CDR3 size: 17 residues.

The chain couples TRBV14 to TRBJ2-1. Per the germline V gene, CDR1 is SGHDN and CDR2 is FVKESK. This CDR3 has 12 residues. The CDR3 loop reads CASSQGHNEQFF.

The chain couples TRBV4-2 to TRBJ2-1; TCRdb selects TRBD2, and the lack of DNA leaves this call unchecked. Germline CDR1 LGHNA, CDR2 YNFKEQ. This CDR3 is built from 19 residues. CDR3 amino acids: CASTPPRGLAGSAYNEQFF.

The rearrangement links TRBV5-1 to TRBJ2-2; no DNA is available, so the TRBD1 call from TCRdb remains unchecked. Germline V gene lookup returns CDR1 SGHRS and CDR2 YFSETQ. The CDR3 extends over 17 amino acids. The CDR3 spells CASSLWQGGTNTGELFF.

This chain's CDR3 is CASRSGALEQYF. The rearrangement uses TRBV2 and TRBJ2-7; TCRdb returns TRBD1, unconfirmable since there is no DNA. The CDR3 loop spans 12 amino acids. CDR1 and CDR2 from the germline V gene are SNHLY and FYNNEI.